The clone carrying this TCR beta chain is labeled medium-sized. The data were obtained in a study of prognosis after radiotherapy for stage I lung cancer. Study context: Patient ages ran from roughly 50 to 95, with a median of approximately 69 years, and the group had roughly 13 men and roughly six women.

There are 13 residues in the CDR3. V lost 6 bases to trimming and J lost 5 bases, with 11 bases between them. Germline loops: CDR1 MDHEN, CDR2 SYDVKM. Amplification of the TCR beta CDR3 (from genomic DNA) was done by two-round multiplex PCR. Round-one PCR had primers specific to each TRBV and TRBJ gene. One entry per CDR3 protein results from TCRdb running MiXCR on the multiplex PCR reads. The sample shows under 20,000 distinct CDR3 sequences, around two fifths of them seen only once. The sequencing here drew on PBMCs, taken before or after stereotactic body radiation therapy (not recorded which). The genes are TRBV28 and TRBJ2-1; D possibly corresponds to TRBD1 (5 bases). The TCR originated in a donor aged 50 or older with non-small cell lung cancer. The CDR3 reads CASRSPGNNEQFF. DNA of the CDR3: TGTGCCAGCAGGAGTCCAGGGAACAATGAGCAGTTCTTC.